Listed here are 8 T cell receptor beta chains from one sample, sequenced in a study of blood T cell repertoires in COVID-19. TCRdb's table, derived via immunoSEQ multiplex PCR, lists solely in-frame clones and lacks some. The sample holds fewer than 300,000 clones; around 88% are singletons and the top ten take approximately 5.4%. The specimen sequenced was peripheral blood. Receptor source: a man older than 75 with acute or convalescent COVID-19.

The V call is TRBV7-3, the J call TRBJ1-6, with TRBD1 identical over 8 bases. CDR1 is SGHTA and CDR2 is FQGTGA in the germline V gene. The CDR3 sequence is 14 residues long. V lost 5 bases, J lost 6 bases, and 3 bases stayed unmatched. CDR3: CASSKTGGNSPLHF. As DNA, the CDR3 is TGTGCCAGCAGCAAAACAGGGGGTAATTCACCCCTCCACTTT.

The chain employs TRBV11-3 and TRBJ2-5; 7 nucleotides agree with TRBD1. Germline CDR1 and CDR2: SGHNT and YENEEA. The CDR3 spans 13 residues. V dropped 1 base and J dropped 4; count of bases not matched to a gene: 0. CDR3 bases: TGTGCCAGCAGCTTAGCAGGGGGAGAGACCCAGTACTTC. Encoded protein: CASSLAGGETQYF.

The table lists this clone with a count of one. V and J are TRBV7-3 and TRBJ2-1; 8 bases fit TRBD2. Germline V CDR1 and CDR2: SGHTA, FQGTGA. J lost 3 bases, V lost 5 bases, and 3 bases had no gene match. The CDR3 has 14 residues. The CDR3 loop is CASSLAGVYNEQFF. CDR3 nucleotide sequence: TGTGCCAGCAGCCTAGCGGGTGTCTACAATGAGCAGTTCTTC.

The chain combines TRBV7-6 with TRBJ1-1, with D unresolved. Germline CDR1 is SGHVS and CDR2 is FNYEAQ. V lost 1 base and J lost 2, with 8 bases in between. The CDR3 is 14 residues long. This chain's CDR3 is CASSLGAQNTEAFF. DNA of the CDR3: TGTGCCAGCAGCTTAGGGGCTCAAAACACTGAAGCTTTCTTT.

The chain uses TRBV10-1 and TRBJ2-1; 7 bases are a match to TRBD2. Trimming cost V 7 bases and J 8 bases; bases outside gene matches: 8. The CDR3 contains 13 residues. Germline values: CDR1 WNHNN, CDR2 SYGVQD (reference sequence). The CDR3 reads CASTGGSGHEQFF. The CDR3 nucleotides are TGCGCCAGCACTGGCGGGAGTGGCCATGAGCAGTTCTTC.

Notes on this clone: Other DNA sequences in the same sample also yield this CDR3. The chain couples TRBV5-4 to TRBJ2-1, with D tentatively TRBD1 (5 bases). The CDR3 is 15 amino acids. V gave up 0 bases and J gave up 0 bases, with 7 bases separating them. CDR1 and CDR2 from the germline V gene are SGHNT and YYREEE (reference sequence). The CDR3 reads CASSLGQGSYNEQFF. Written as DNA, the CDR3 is TGTGCCAGCAGCTTGGGGCAGGGCTCCTACAATGAGCAGTTCTTC.

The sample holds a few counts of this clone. The CDR3 is CASSASSGSSTDTQYF. As DNA, the CDR3 is TGTGCCAGCAGCGCCAGTAGCGGTAGTAGCACAGATACGCAGTATTTT. The chain employs TRBV9 and TRBJ2-3, with a possible D match to TRBD2 (6 bases). V shed 3 bases and J shed 0 bases, with 14 bases lying between them. The CDR3 is made up of 16 amino acids. From germline, CDR1 is SGDLS and CDR2 YYNGEE.

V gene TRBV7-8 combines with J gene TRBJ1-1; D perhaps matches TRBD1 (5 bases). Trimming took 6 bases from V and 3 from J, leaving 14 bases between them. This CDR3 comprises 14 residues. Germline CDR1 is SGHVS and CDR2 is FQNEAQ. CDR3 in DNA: TGTGCCAGCAGGGGCGCGGGGGGGGACACTGAAGCTTTCTTT. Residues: CASRGAGGDTEAFF.